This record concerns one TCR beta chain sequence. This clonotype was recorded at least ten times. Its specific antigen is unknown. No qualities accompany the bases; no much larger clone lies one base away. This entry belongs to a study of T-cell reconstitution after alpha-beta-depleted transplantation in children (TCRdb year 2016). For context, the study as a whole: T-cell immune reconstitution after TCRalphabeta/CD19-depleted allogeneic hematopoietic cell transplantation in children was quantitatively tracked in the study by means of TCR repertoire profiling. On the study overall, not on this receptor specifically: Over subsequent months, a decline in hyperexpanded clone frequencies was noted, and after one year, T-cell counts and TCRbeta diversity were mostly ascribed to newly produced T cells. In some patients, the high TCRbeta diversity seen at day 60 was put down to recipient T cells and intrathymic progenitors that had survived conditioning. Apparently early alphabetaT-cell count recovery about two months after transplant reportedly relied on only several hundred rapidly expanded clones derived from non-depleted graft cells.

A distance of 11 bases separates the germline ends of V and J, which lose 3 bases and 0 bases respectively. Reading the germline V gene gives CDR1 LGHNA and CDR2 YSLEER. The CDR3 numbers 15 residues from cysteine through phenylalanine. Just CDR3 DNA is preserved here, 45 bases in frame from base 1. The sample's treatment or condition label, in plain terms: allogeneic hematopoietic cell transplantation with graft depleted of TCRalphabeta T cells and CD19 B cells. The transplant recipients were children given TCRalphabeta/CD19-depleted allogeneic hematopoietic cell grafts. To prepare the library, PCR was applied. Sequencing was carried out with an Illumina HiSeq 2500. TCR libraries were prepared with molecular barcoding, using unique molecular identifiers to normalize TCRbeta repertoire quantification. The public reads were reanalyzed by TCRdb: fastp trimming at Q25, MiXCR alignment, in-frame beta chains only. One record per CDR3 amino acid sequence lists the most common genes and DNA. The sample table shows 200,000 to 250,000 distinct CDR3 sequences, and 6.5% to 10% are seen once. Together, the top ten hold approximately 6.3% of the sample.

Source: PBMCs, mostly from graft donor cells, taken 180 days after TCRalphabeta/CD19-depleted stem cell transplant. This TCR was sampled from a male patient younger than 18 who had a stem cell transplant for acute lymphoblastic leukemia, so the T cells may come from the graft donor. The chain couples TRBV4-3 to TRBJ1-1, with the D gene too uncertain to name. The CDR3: CASSQAGPLNTEAFF. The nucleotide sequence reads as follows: TGCGCCAGCAGCCAGGCCGGGCCCTTGAACACTGAAGCTTTCTTT.